One sample yielded the 24 T cell receptor beta chains listed below, sequenced in a study of cytomegalovirus exposure and HLA in healthy donors. 13 Jbeta primers and 60 Vbeta primers were used for the PCR. Sequenced by immunoSEQ multiplex PCR; TCRdb stores in-frame clones only, minus some. The sample carries some 110,000 clones, roughly 73% recorded once. Sequencing was carried out using PBMCs. All receptors come from a woman aged 25 to 39 in good health and CMV-seronegative.

The chain joins TRBV5-1 to TRBJ2-6; D gene unclear. The germline V gene has CDR1 SGHRS and CDR2 YFSETQ. CDR3 length: 15 amino acids. V was shortened by 0 bases and J by 2 bases, with 6 bases between the two germline ends. The CDR3 loop is CASSLDIPGANVLTF. The CDR3, as DNA: TGCGCCAGCAGCTTGGATATCCCTGGGGCCAACGTCCTGACTTTC.

This chain links TRBV6-1 with TRBJ2-7; 7 bases map to TRBD2. CDR1 and CDR2 from the germline V gene are MNHNS and SASEGT. The ends lost 2 bases at V and 3 bases at J; junction bases unmatched: 4. CDR3 length: 14 amino acids. In DNA, the CDR3 is TGTGCCAGCAGTGAATGGGGGGGAGACTACGAGCAGTACTTC. It encodes CASSEWGGDYEQYF.

CDR3 amino acids: CASSWTGEGQPQHF. As DNA, the CDR3 is TGTGCCAGCAGCTGGACAGGGGAGGGTCAGCCCCAGCATTTT. The chain uses TRBV7-9 and TRBJ1-5; TRBD1 aligns across 9 bases. J was trimmed by 6 bases and V by 4 bases; bases with no gene match: 4. CDR1 is SEHNR and CDR2 is FQNEAQ in the germline V gene (reference sequence). The CDR3 has 14 amino acids.

The rearrangement links TRBV5-1 to TRBJ2-7; a weak D match, TRBD2 (5 bases). CDR1 SGHRS and CDR2 YFSETQ come from the germline V gene. The CDR3 contains 14 residues. V lost 5 bases, J lost 1 base, and 13 bases lay in between. The CDR3 DNA reads TGCGCCAGCAGGTTAAACGGGATTTCCTACGAGCAGTACTTC. Encoded protein: CASRLNGISYEQYF.

In this sample, this clone turned up a few times. The chain links TRBV29-1 to TRBJ1-4; D might be TRBD1 (6 bases). Germline lookup yields CDR1 SQVTM and CDR2 ANQGSEA. Between the trimmed V and J ends, which lost 2 bases and 7 bases, there was a span of 14 bases. The CDR3 covers 14 residues. In DNA, the CDR3 is TGCAGCGTTGAATGGGGGCCGGGGTCTGAAAAACTGTTTTTT. It encodes CSVEWGPGSEKLFF.

The chain carries TRBV28 and TRBJ1-2; unclear D gene. This CDR3 contains 14 residues. V was shortened by 2 bases and J by 8 bases, with 15 bases between the two germline ends. Germline assignment: CDR1 MDHEN and CDR2 SYDVKM. In DNA form, the CDR3 reads TGTGCCAGCAGTTTAGGTTTACATTTGAAGGGCTACACCTTC. It translates to CASSLGLHLKGYTF.

J is TRBJ1-1 and V is TRBV18; D is perhaps TRBD1 (5 bases). The length of the CDR3 is 13 residues. V was trimmed by 5 bases and J by 3 bases, leaving 10 bases between them. Per germline, CDR1 KGHSH and CDR2 LQKENI. The CDR3 DNA follows: TGTGCCAGCTCAAGGGGCGCGGACACTGAAGCTTTCTTT. This gives the protein CASSRGADTEAFF.

J is TRBJ1-5 and V is TRBV19, with 8 bases identical to TRBD1. Unmatched junction bases numbered 9, after V lost 5 bases and J lost 6 bases. The CDR3 runs to 15 residues. CDR1 is LNHDA and CDR2 is SQIVND in the germline V gene (reference sequence). The CDR3 region is CASSGGQGVIQPQHF. The CDR3 coding sequence is TGTGCCAGTAGTGGAGGACAGGGAGTAATTCAGCCCCAGCATTTT.

The J gene is TRBJ2-1, the V gene TRBV27; 7 nucleotides align to TRBD1. The CDR3 is 15 amino acids. Germline values: CDR1 MNHEY, CDR2 SMNVEV (reference sequence). With V trimmed by 4 bases and J by 8 bases, 11 bases remained unmatched. CDR3 amino acids: CASSYSDRVLYEQFF. The CDR3 DNA reads TGTGCCAGCAGTTACAGCGACAGGGTATTGTATGAGCAGTTCTTC.

The V call is TRBV15, the J call TRBJ2-2; weak D call: TRBD1 (6 bases). Per the germline V gene, CDR1 is LNHNV and CDR2 is YYDKDF (reference sequence). This CDR3 spans 15 amino acids. Trimming removed 2 bases at V and 3 bases at J, with 10 bases between. The CDR3 region is CATSRNTGYTGELFF. CDR3 DNA sequence: TGTGCCACCAGCAGAAATACAGGGTACACCGGGGAGCTGTTTTTT.

V gene TRBV30 combines with J gene TRBJ2-3; 12 bases match TRBD2. Unmatched junction bases numbered 6, after V lost 4 bases and J lost 4 bases. The CDR3 runs to 15 residues. Germline-derived CDR1 and CDR2 are GTSNPN and SVGIG (reference sequence). The CDR3 DNA reads as TGTGCCTGGACTAGCGGGGGGGCCTTGGCAGATACGCAGTATTTT. Residues: CAWTSGGALADTQYF.

The genes are TRBV5-1 and TRBJ1-2; D is perhaps TRBD1 (6 bases). The CDR3 has 12 amino acids. V dropped 0 bases and J dropped 7 bases, with 7 bases sitting between them. Looked up from germline, CDR1 is SGHRS and CDR2 is YFSETQ. The CDR3 DNA sequence: TGCGCCAGCAGCTTGGCGGACAGTGGCTACACCTTC. This encodes CASSLADSGYTF.

J is TRBJ1-5 and V is TRBV19; D is undetermined. This CDR3 comprises 13 residues. The germline V gene encodes CDR1 LNHDA and CDR2 SQIVND (reference sequence). Between the trimmed V and J ends, which lost 8 bases and 3 bases, there was a span of 11 bases. CDR3 amino acids: CASRPGANQPQHF. DNA of the CDR3: TGTGCCAGTCGCCCGGGAGCCAATCAGCCCCAGCATTTT.

The chain carries TRBV10-3 and TRBJ2-5; 8 bases agree with TRBD1. TRBJ2-7 matches the DNA end more closely, so the J call is doubtful. The CDR3 consists of 14 residues. CDR1 is ENHRY, CDR2 SYGVKD, per germline. This CDR3 reads CAISEKQGVDEQYF. CDR3 sequence (DNA): TGTGCCATCAGTGAGAAACAGGGGGTGGACGAGCAGTACTTC.

The chain joins TRBV7-2 to TRBJ2-7; TRBD1 is a possible D gene (6 bases). V gave up 5 bases and J gave up 2 bases, with 13 bases separating them. In germline, CDR1 is SGHTA, CDR2 FQGNSA. CDR3 length equals 14 residues. The CDR3 nucleotides read TGTGCCAGCAGCCCTGAGGGGGTGGCCTACGAGCAGTACTTC. The encoded protein is CASSPEGVAYEQYF.

This clone came up a few times. This rearrangement joins TRBV30 to TRBJ2-1, with 8 bases identical to TRBD2. The CDR3 extends over 13 amino acids. CDR1 is GTSNPN, CDR2 SVGIG, per germline (reference sequence). V lost 3 bases and J lost 9; bases outside the gene matches: 7. CDR3 DNA sequence: TGTGCCTGGAGCCCACGGGGACTAGGTGAGCAGTTCTTC. It translates to CAWSPRGLGEQFF.

The chain couples TRBV15 to TRBJ2-7; tentatively, D is TRBD2 (6 bases). Germline V gene lookup returns CDR1 LNHNV and CDR2 YYDKDF (reference sequence). V was clipped by 5 bases and J by 6 bases, with 23 bases between them. The CDR3 runs to 16 residues. The CDR3 spells CATSGPRDFQEGEQYF. In DNA, the CDR3 is TGTGCCACCAGCGGACCCCGGGACTTCCAAGAGGGCGAGCAGTACTTC.

The V and J genes are TRBV11-3 and TRBJ2-5; 7 positions match TRBD1. Trimming took 5 bases from V and 5 from J; bases not matched to a gene: 5. The CDR3 runs 13 residues. The V gene's germline CDR1 is SGHNT and CDR2 YENEEA. The CDR3 nucleotides are TGTGCCAGCAGCCTGACAGGGCCGGAGACCCAGTACTTC. Protein product: CASSLTGPETQYF.

V and J are TRBV19 and TRBJ1-1; TRBD1 is a possible D gene (6 bases). V lost 1 base and J 6 bases, leaving 9 bases between the germline ends. The CDR3 is 13 amino acids. CDR1 and CDR2 (germline): LNHDA, SQIVND (reference sequence). The DNA of the CDR3 is TGTGCCAGTAGTATAGGGGCAGGGGCTGAAGCTTTCTTT. Translation gives CASSIGAGAEAFF.

The chain recombines TRBV6-1 with TRBJ1-5, with 7 positions matching TRBD1. Trimming at V came to 2 bases and at J to 6 bases, leaving 10 bases not matched to a gene. The CDR3 length is 16 residues. Germline CDR1 is MNHNS and CDR2 is SASEGT. CDR3 DNA: TGTGCCAGCAGTGAAAAAAGGGGGCTCGGGGTTCAGCCCCAGCATTTT. It encodes CASSEKRGLGVQPQHF.

This chain links TRBV2 with TRBJ1-2; 7 bases agree with TRBD1. V lost 4 bases, J lost 6 bases, and 8 bases stayed unmatched. Germline CDR1 is SNHLY and CDR2 is FYNNEI. The CDR3 is 14 residues long. DNA of the CDR3: TGTGCCAGCAGTGGACAGGGTCGGTCTGATGGCTACACCTTC. It yields the protein CASSGQGRSDGYTF.

The chain combines TRBV15 with TRBJ2-1, with no clear D. Germline CDR1 reads LNHNV; CDR2 reads YYDKDF (reference sequence). Trimming stripped 1 base from V and 9 bases from J, with 7 bases between. This CDR3 is built from 12 residues. CDR3 loop: CATSRVGAEQFF. Here the CDR3 DNA reads TGTGCCACCAGCAGAGTGGGCGCTGAGCAGTTCTTC.

The chain has TRBV30 and TRBJ2-7; a weak D match, TRBD2 (5 bases). This CDR3 spans 12 amino acids. The germline V gene has CDR1 GTSNPN and CDR2 SVGIG (reference sequence). The V gene lost 0 bases and the J gene lost 7 bases, with 10 bases spanning the gap. CDR3 amino acids: CAWSVGQREQYF. In DNA form, the CDR3 reads TGTGCCTGGAGTGTAGGGCAGCGGGAGCAGTACTTC.

The chain has TRBV7-8 and TRBJ2-7; 7 positions agree with TRBD1. Germline CDR1 reads SGHVS; CDR2 reads FQNEAQ. V trimming: 4 bases; J trimming: 2 bases; junction bases outside the gene matches: 14. The CDR3 length is 17 residues. The CDR3 protein is CASSSKNGQASPYEQYF. The CDR3 coding sequence is TGTGCCAGCAGCTCGAAAAACGGACAGGCTTCCCCCTACGAGCAGTACTTC.